Here is one T cell receptor beta chain with its context. The source of the sample is a study of blood T cell repertoires in COVID-19. Study overall: Donors in the United States, Italy and Spain gave samples during acute or convalescent COVID-19.

From germline, CDR1 is LNHDA and CDR2 SQIVND (reference sequence). This CDR3 has 15 amino acids. Trimming stripped 3 bases from V and 2 bases from J, with 11 bases between. Generated by immunoSEQ multiplex PCR, the TCRdb table keeps only in-frame clones and is missing some. The sample includes approximately 170,000 clones, 84% seen only once; the top ten take 2.5% to 3.5%. V and J are TRBV19 and TRBJ2-1; D is uncertain. The clonotype was recovered from a young woman who had recovered from COVID-19. Sequencing was performed on PBMCs or T cells enriched from blood (not recorded which). Here the CDR3 DNA reads TGTGCCAGTAGTATCACTGCGGTACCCTACAATGAGCAGTTCTTC. This encodes CASSITAVPYNEQFF. Based on the CDR3 plus reference TRBV19 and TRBJ2-1, the full variable domain is DGGITQSPKYLFRKEGQNVTLSCEQNLNHDAMYWYRQDPGQGLRLIYYSQIVNDFQKGDIAEGYSVSREKKESFPLTVTSAQKNPTAFYLCASSITAVPYNEQFFGPGTRLTVL.